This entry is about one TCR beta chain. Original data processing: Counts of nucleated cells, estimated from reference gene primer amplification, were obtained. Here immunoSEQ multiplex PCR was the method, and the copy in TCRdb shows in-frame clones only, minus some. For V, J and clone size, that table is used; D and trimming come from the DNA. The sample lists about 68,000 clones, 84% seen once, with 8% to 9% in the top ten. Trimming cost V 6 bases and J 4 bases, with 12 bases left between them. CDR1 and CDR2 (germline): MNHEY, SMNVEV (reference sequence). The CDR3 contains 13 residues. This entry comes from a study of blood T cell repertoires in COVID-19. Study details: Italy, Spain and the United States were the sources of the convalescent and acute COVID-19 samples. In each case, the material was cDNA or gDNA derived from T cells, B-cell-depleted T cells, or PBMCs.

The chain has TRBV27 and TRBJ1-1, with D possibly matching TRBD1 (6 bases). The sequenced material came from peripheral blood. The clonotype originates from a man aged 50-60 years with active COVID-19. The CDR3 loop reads CASSDRFGTEAFF. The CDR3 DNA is TGTGCCAGCAGCGACAGGTTTGGCACTGAAGCTTTCTTT.